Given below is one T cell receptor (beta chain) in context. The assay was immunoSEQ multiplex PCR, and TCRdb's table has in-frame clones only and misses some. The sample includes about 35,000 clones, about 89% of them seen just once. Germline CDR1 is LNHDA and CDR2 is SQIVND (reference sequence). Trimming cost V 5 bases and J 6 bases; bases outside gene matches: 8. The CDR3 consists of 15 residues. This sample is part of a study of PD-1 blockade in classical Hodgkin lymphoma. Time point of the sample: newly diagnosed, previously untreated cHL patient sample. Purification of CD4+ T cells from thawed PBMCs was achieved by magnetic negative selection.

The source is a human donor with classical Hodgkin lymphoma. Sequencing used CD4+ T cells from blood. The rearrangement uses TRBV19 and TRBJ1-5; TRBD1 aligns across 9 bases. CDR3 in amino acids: CASSGEQGAGQPQHF. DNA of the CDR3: TGTGCCAGTAGTGGGGAACAGGGGGCGGGTCAGCCCCAGCATTTT.